This TCR beta chain was sequenced during a study of blood T cell repertoires in COVID-19. On the study more broadly: Acute and convalescent COVID-19 specimens originated in the United States, Italy and Spain. T cells, B-cell-depleted T cells, or PBMCs provided the cDNA or gDNA that served as material.

The V and J ends lost 1 base and 4 bases, in that order; junction bases with no gene match: 2. The CDR3 covers 14 residues. Germline CDR1 SEHNR, CDR2 FQNEAQ (reference sequence). As processed by the authors: Estimated nucleated cell counts came from reference gene primer amplification. The table came from immunoSEQ multiplex PCR; TCRdb's copy has only in-frame clones and leaves some out. V, J and clone size reflect that table, while D and trimming were determined from the DNA. The sample lists about 260,000 clones, about 87% seen once, with approximately 1.4% in the top ten. The chain uses TRBV7-9 and TRBJ1-2; 8 positions agree with TRBD1. The receptor was isolated from a middle-aged woman who had recovered from COVID-19. What was sequenced was peripheral blood. The CDR3, as DNA: TGTGCCAGCAGCTTAGAGACAGGGGTCTATGGCTACACCTTC. This codes for CASSLETGVYGYTF.